The 20 T cell receptor beta chains below all came from one sample that was sequenced in a study of read filtering for tumor transcriptome and immune sequencing. Molecular barcoded adaptors covering alpha/delta and beta/gamma chains were used on 400 ng RNA. Each CDR3 protein gets one entry after TCRdb re-called the reads with MiXCR. The top ten hold about 17% of the sample, which has about 57,000 distinct CDR3 sequences, 20% to 25% seen once. Sequenced: a population of CD138-negative cells sorted from bone marrow. These receptors all come from a donor over 35 with multiple myeloma.

In its sample, this clonotype was seen many times. The CDR3 loop reads CSVELAGGSYNEQFF. CDR3 coding DNA: TGCAGCGTTGAGCTAGCGGGAGGATCCTACAATGAGCAGTTCTTC. V gene TRBV29-1 combines with J gene TRBJ2-1, with TRBD2 identical over 11 bases. J gave up 1 base and V 3 bases, and 2 bases lay outside the gene matches. Germline-derived CDR1 and CDR2 are SQVTM and ANQGSEA. The CDR3 runs 15 residues.

This clonotype was recorded at least ten times. The chain combines TRBV6-1 with TRBJ1-5, with D possibly TRBD1 on 6 matching bases. The CDR3 length is 17 residues. Germline CDR1 reads MNHNS; CDR2 reads SASEGT. The ends were cut back, 0 bases at V and 5 bases at J, with 17 bases in the middle. For the CDR3, the DNA is TGTGCCAGCAGTGAAGCACCGACGGGGGGCGCCCATCAGCCCCAGCATTTT. Encoded protein: CASSEAPTGGAHQPQHF.

In its sample, this clonotype was seen a few times. The rearrangement joins TRBV11-2 to TRBJ2-7; D unclear. This CDR3 comprises 13 residues. The V end lost 5 bases, the J end lost 4 bases, and 12 bases lay between the germline ends. Germline-derived CDR1 and CDR2 are SGHAT and FQNNGV. CDR3 in amino acids: CASSPEDGYEQYF. The CDR3, as DNA: TGTGCCAGCAGCCCAGAGGACGGTTACGAGCAGTACTTC.

The chain employs TRBV4-2 and TRBJ1-2; D not resolved. Germline CDR1 and CDR2: LGHNA and YNFKEQ. With 2 bases removed from V and 3 bases from J, the gap between germline ends came to 13 bases. The CDR3 contains 15 residues. The CDR3 is CASSQSAQDDYGYTF. The CDR3 region has the DNA TGTGCCAGCAGCCAATCAGCCCAGGATGACTATGGCTACACCTTC.

This clonotype appeared many times. The chain joins TRBV5-1 to TRBJ1-1, with D perhaps TRBD1 (5 bases). V lost 0 bases and J lost 0, with 9 bases in between. Germline assignment: CDR1 SGHRS and CDR2 YFSETQ. CDR3 length: 15 residues. In DNA, the CDR3 is TGCGCCAGCAGCTTGGCCGGGGGTATGAACACTGAAGCTTTCTTT. This encodes CASSLAGGMNTEAFF.

The chain is built from TRBV7-3 and TRBJ2-1; the D call may be TRBD1 or TRBD2 (6 bases each). The germline V gene encodes CDR1 SGHTA and CDR2 FQGTGA. The CDR3 has 13 amino acids. Trimming cost V 6 bases and J 8 bases, with 14 bases left between them. CDR3 protein: CASSLKGGYEQFF. The CDR3 DNA reads TGTGCCAGCAGTCTTAAGGGGGGCTATGAGCAGTTCTTC.

The rearrangement uses TRBV20-1 and TRBJ2-1, with D perhaps matching TRBD2 (6 bases). CDR1 DFQATT and CDR2 SNEGSKA come from the germline V gene (reference sequence). CDR3 length equals 12 residues. Trimming took 3 bases from V and 5 from J, leaving 8 bases between them. CDR3 sequence reads: CSARRRDNEQFF. In DNA, the CDR3 is TGCAGTGCTAGGAGGAGGGACAATGAGCAGTTCTTC.

This clonotype was detected only a few times. The gene calls are TRBV6-5 and TRBJ2-3; TRBD1 is a possible D gene (5 bases). V lost 4 bases and J lost 0, with 8 bases in between. Germline CDR1 MNHEY, CDR2 SVGAGI. The CDR3 length is 14 residues. The CDR3 spells CASSWGSSTDTQYF. As DNA, the CDR3 is TGTGCCAGCAGTTGGGGCAGTAGCACAGATACGCAGTATTTT.

As concerns this clonotype: A read error may explain this, as a much larger clone is one base away. The CDR3 carries no conserved terminal phenylalanine or tryptophan, so it likely arises from a read error. Because the CDR3's place on the DNA is in doubt, the DNA is left out and the CDR3 is given as listed by TCRdb. The chain has TRBV7-6 and TRBJ2-1; the table assigns TRBD2, which was not confirmed against the DNA. Germline V gene lookup returns CDR1 SGHVS and CDR2 FNYEAQ. The CDR3 sequence runs 13 residues, both termini included. The CDR3 sequence: CASSLSAGGPKFS.

As to this clonotype: A much more abundant neighbour one base away suggests this may be a read error. The J gene is TRBJ2-7, the V gene TRBV29-1; 8 bases align to TRBD2. CDR3 length equals 13 residues. Per germline, CDR1 SQVTM and CDR2 ANQGSEA. Trimming removed 0 bases from V and 6 bases from J; junction bases left unmatched: 4. The CDR3, as DNA: TGCAGCGTTGAAGATCGACGGGGGGGCGAGCAGTACTTC. Its translation is CSVEDRRGGEQYF.

This clonotype was recorded at least ten times. The chain carries TRBV6-1 and TRBJ2-1; 11 nucleotides align to TRBD2. Trimming took 7 bases from V and 7 from J; bases not matched to a gene: 15. This CDR3 has 17 amino acids. Germline V CDR1 and CDR2: MNHNS, SASEGT. This CDR3 reads CASTGILAGGPGNEQFF. CDR3 DNA: TGTGCCAGCACTGGGATATTAGCGGGAGGGCCAGGTAATGAGCAGTTCTTC.

Worth noting for this clonotype: A much larger clone sits a single nucleotide away, making a read error possible. The chain recombines TRBV4-1 with TRBJ2-3; 9 nucleotides align to TRBD1. The CDR3 consists of 16 residues. CDR1 MGHRA and CDR2 YSYEKL come from the germline V gene. CDR3 in DNA: TGCACCAGCAGTCGAGTCATTACAGGGGGCATGGATACGCAGTATTTT. This sequence encodes CTSSRVITGGMDTQYF.

The chain combines TRBV7-2 with TRBJ1-1; D perhaps matches TRBD1 (6 bases). The CDR3 spans 15 residues. Germline V gene lookup returns CDR1 SGHTA and CDR2 FQGNSA. V was cut by 4 bases and J by 0 bases, with 12 bases left in between. The CDR3 spells CASSSPGGLNTEAFF. DNA of the CDR3: TGTGCCAGCAGCTCCCCGGGGGGGCTGAACACTGAAGCTTTCTTT. Full variable domain (rest looked up from reference TRBV7-2 and TRBJ1-1): GAGVSQSPSNKVTEKGKDVELRCDPISGHTALYWYRQSLGQGLEFLIYFQGNSAPDKSGLPSDRFSAERTGGSVSTLTIQRTQQEDSAVYLCASSSPGGLNTEAFFGQGTRLTVV.

This clonotype appeared many times. This sequence joins TRBV20-1 and TRBJ2-3, with 12 positions matching TRBD2. The CDR3 covers 16 residues. With V trimmed by 3 bases and J by 5 bases, 9 bases remained unmatched. CDR1 and CDR2 from the germline V gene are DFQATT and SNEGSKA (reference sequence). The CDR3 protein is CSARDTSGGLEDTQYF. CDR3 nucleotides: TGCAGTGCTAGGGACACTAGCGGGGGGTTGGAAGATACGCAGTATTTT.

This clonotype has a count of ten or more. The rearrangement joins TRBV5-1 to TRBJ1-1; 7 nucleotides agree with TRBD1. Germline CDR1 and CDR2: SGHRS and YFSETQ. V trimming: 0 bases; J trimming: 0 bases; junction bases outside the gene matches: 5. The CDR3 runs to 16 residues. The CDR3 nucleotides read TGCGCCAGCAGCTTGGCGGGACAGAGCATGAACACTGAAGCTTTCTTT. Translated, it gives CASSLAGQSMNTEAFF.

The table lists this clonotype with a few counts. The rearrangement links TRBV7-9 to TRBJ1-4; D is undetermined. The germline gives CDR1 SEHNR, CDR2 FQNEAQ (reference sequence). Trimming took off 5 bases at V and 4 bases at J, with 5 bases between the two ends. The CDR3 length is 12 residues. The CDR3 protein is CASSPDNEKLFF. CDR3 nucleotides: TGTGCCAGCAGCCCGGATAATGAAAAACTGTTTTTT.

This clonotype has ten or more counts. The chain combines TRBV5-6 with TRBJ1-1; tentative D call: TRBD1 (5 bases). The V gene lost 4 bases and the J gene lost 1 base, with 11 bases spanning the gap. The CDR3 runs to 14 residues. Germline V gene sequence: CDR1 SGHDT, CDR2 YYEEEE. The CDR3 region is CASSPVGGNTEAFF. The CDR3 DNA is TGTGCCAGCAGCCCCGTCGGGGGGAACACTGAAGCTTTCTTT.

This clonotype was observed a few times. The chain uses TRBV30 and TRBJ2-5, with D unclear. The germline CDR1 and CDR2 sequences are GTSNPN and SVGIG (reference sequence). The CDR3 spans 13 residues. Trimming shortened V by 1 base and J by 1 base, and 7 bases separated the two germline ends. CDR3 DNA sequence: TGTGCCTGGAGTGCGGCTCCCCAAGAGACCCAGTACTTC. Protein: CAWSAAPQETQYF.

In regard to this clonotype: A much larger clone differs from this one at a single base, so this may be a read error. This chain uses TRBV19 with TRBJ2-5; D unresolved. From germline, CDR1 is LNHDA and CDR2 SQIVND (reference sequence). The CDR3 runs 15 residues. V was trimmed by 8 bases and J by 1 base, leaving 17 bases between them. Here the CDR3 DNA reads TGTGCCAGTGGGAATGGGCACCTACCCCAAGAGACCCAGTACTTC. Translation gives CASGNGHLPQETQYF.

The rearrangement uses TRBV29-1 and TRBJ2-5; tentatively, D is TRBD2 (6 bases). V was shortened by 1 base and J by 0 bases, with 27 bases between the two germline ends. The CDR3 has 20 amino acids. Germline V lookup: CDR1 SQVTM, CDR2 ANQGSEA. The CDR3 nucleotides are TGCAGCGTTGAAGCTTTCCTCCCGGGACTCCTGACCGCGTACCAAGAGACCCAGTACTTC. Amino acids: CSVEAFLPGLLTAYQETQYF.